The rows below give T cell receptor beta chains drawn from one sample of a study of blood T cell repertoires in COVID-19. The table came from immunoSEQ multiplex PCR; TCRdb's copy has only in-frame clones and leaves some out. Among about 160,000 clones listed, approximately 80% were seen once. Sequencing was performed on peripheral blood. All receptors derive from a woman aged 80 or older with active or convalescent COVID-19. The CDR3 runs from the conserved cysteine through the conserved F or W. D genes are given only for firm matches. Size is omitted from some rows. Given values are once, few, many or a class for expanded clones.

v_gene: TRBV6-1
abundance: NA
j_gene: TRBJ1-1
d_gene: NA
CDR3nt: TGTGCCAGCAGTGAATCTCGGACAAGAGCTTTCTTT
CDR3aa: CASSESRTRAFF

v_gene: TRBV25-1
abundance: NA
j_gene: TRBJ2-5
d_gene: NA
CDR3nt: TGTGCCAGCAACCTAACTCTCCCTCGTCTCGAGACCCAGTACTTC
CDR3aa: CASNLTLPRLETQYF

v_gene: TRBV24-1
abundance: few
j_gene: TRBJ2-1
d_gene: TRBD2
CDR3nt: TGTGCCACCAGTGATACTCGCAGCGGGGGGGTGGATGAGCAGTTCTTC
CDR3aa: CATSDTRSGGVDEQFF

v_gene: TRBV9
abundance: few
j_gene: TRBJ1-3
d_gene: NA
CDR3nt: TGTGCCAGCAGCGTAGGGGGATGGAGGGACACCATATATTTT
CDR3aa: CASSVGGWRDTIYF

v_gene: TRBV11-2
abundance: NA
j_gene: TRBJ2-1
d_gene: TRBD1
CDR3nt: TGTGCCAGTAGGACAGGGGAGAATGAGCAGTTCTTC
CDR3aa: CASRTGENEQFF

v_gene: TRBV27
abundance: NA
j_gene: TRBJ1-3
d_gene: TRBD1
CDR3nt: TGTGCCATCCCATCGGACAGGGCTGGAAACACCATATATTTT
CDR3aa: CAIPSDRAGNTIYF

v_gene: TRBV19
abundance: NA
j_gene: TRBJ2-7
d_gene: TRBD2
CDR3nt: TGTGCCTCCGGGGGGGGATCCTACGAGCAGTACTTC
CDR3aa: CASGGGSYEQYF

v_gene: TRBV30
abundance: NA
j_gene: TRBJ1-2
d_gene: NA
CDR3nt: TGTGCCTGGAGTGTACAGGTGGGTCAGTTCTATGGCTACACCTTC
CDR3aa: CAWSVQVGQFYGYTF

v_gene: TRBV19
abundance: NA
j_gene: TRBJ2-1
d_gene: TRBD2
CDR3nt: TGTGCCAGTAGTTCCCTAGCGGGGCAGATCTACAATGAGCAGTTCTTC
CDR3aa: CASSSLAGQIYNEQFF

v_gene: TRBV3-1/TRBV3-2
abundance: NA
j_gene: TRBJ1-1
d_gene: TRBD1
CDR3nt: TGTGCCAGCAGCCCGAGGACAGGGTCCACTGAAGCTTTCTTT
CDR3aa: CASSPRTGSTEAFF

v_gene: TRBV3-1/TRBV3-2
abundance: NA
j_gene: TRBJ1-4
d_gene: NA
CDR3nt: TGTGCCAGCAGCCCGGGGCGGGGGAAAGGGAATGAAAAACTGTTTTTT
CDR3aa: CASSPGRGKGNEKLFF

v_gene: TRBV6-5
abundance: NA
j_gene: TRBJ2-7
d_gene: NA
CDR3nt: TGTGCCAGCAGCCGACAGGACAGCTCCTACGAGCAGTACTTC
CDR3aa: CASSRQDSSYEQYF

v_gene: TRBV11-3
abundance: NA
j_gene: TRBJ2-5
d_gene: NA
CDR3nt: TGTGCCAGCAGCTTCTGGGCGGGAGAGACCCAGTACTTC
CDR3aa: CASSFWAGETQYF

v_gene: TRBV2
abundance: NA
j_gene: TRBJ1-6
d_gene: NA
CDR3nt: TGTGCCAGCAGTTTGGAGGGAAATTCACCCCTCCACTTT
CDR3aa: CASSLEGNSPLHF

v_gene: TRBV6-6
abundance: NA
j_gene: TRBJ2-2
d_gene: NA
CDR3nt: TGTGCCAGCAGTTACTCGTGGGGCGCCGGGGAGCTGTTTTTT
CDR3aa: CASSYSWGAGELFF

v_gene: TRBV7-2
abundance: NA
j_gene: TRBJ1-5
d_gene: TRBD1
CDR3nt: TGTGCCAGCAGCTTCGGACAGGGTAGCAATCAGCCCCAGCATTTT
CDR3aa: CASSFGQGSNQPQHF

v_gene: TRBV19
abundance: many
j_gene: TRBJ1-2
d_gene: TRBD1
CDR3nt: TGTGCCAGTAGTATAGAACTCGGGACAGGGACCGGGATGAGTGGCTACACCTTC
CDR3aa: CASSIELGTGTGMSGYTF

v_gene: TRBV7-9
abundance: NA
j_gene: TRBJ2-1
d_gene: TRBD1
CDR3nt: TGTGCCAGCAGCTTAGGTGTGAGACAGGGCGGCAATGAGCAGTTCTTC
CDR3aa: CASSLGVRQGGNEQFF

v_gene: TRBV27
abundance: NA
j_gene: TRBJ1-6
d_gene: NA
CDR3nt: TGTGCCAGCAGTGCGGGGGGGACCTATAATTCACCCCTCCACTTT
CDR3aa: CASSAGGTYNSPLHF

v_gene: TRBV7-2
abundance: NA
j_gene: TRBJ1-2
d_gene: TRBD1
CDR3nt: TGTGCCAGCAGCTCTACCTTTGGGACAGTATTCTGGGGCTACACCTTC
CDR3aa: CASSSTFGTVFWGYTF

v_gene: TRBV5-1
abundance: NA
j_gene: TRBJ2-2
d_gene: NA
CDR3nt: TGCGCCAGCAGCTTGAAGATAGCTGCGAACACCGGGGAGCTGTTTTTT
CDR3aa: CASSLKIAANTGELFF

v_gene: TRBV5-1
abundance: NA
j_gene: TRBJ1-2
d_gene: NA
CDR3nt: TGCGCCAGCAGCTTGGTACCCGGGGGTAACTATGGCTACACCTTC
CDR3aa: CASSLVPGGNYGYTF

v_gene: TRBV10-3
abundance: once
j_gene: TRBJ1-6
d_gene: NA
CDR3nt: TGTGCCATAGGGGATAATAATTCACCCCTCCACTTT
CDR3aa: CAIGDNNSPLHF

v_gene: TRBV30
abundance: once
j_gene: TRBJ1-6
d_gene: NA
CDR3nt: TGTGCCTGGAGTGGGCAGTATAATTCACCCCTCCACTTT
CDR3aa: CAWSGQYNSPLHF

v_gene: TRBV6-5
abundance: once
j_gene: TRBJ1-5
d_gene: NA
CDR3nt: TGTGCCAGCCGGGGGTATGGACAGCCCCAGCATTTT
CDR3aa: CASRGYGQPQHF

v_gene: TRBV7-3
abundance: NA
j_gene: TRBJ2-7
d_gene: TRBD2
CDR3nt: TGTGCCAGCAGCTTAAGTAGCGGGGGCCTCTACGAGCAGTACTTC
CDR3aa: CASSLSSGGLYEQYF

v_gene: TRBV7-2
abundance: NA
j_gene: TRBJ1-6
d_gene: TRBD1
CDR3nt: TGTGCCAGCAGCTTAGCGACAGGGCCTAATTCACCCCTCCACTTT
CDR3aa: CASSLATGPNSPLHF

v_gene: TRBV6-5
abundance: NA
j_gene: TRBJ1-1
d_gene: NA
CDR3nt: TGTGCCAGCAGCCTGATCAGGGGGAACACTGAAGCTTTCTTT
CDR3aa: CASSLIRGNTEAFF

v_gene: TRBV6-2/TRBV6-3
abundance: once
j_gene: TRBJ2-7
d_gene: NA
CDR3nt: TGTGCCAGCAGTTATCGCGAGCAGTACTTC
CDR3aa: CASSYREQYF

v_gene: TRBV6-5
abundance: NA
j_gene: TRBJ2-1
d_gene: NA
CDR3nt: TGTGCCAGCAGTCTTCGACAGTTTTACAATGAGCAGTTCTTC
CDR3aa: CASSLRQFYNEQFF

v_gene: TRBV19
abundance: NA
j_gene: TRBJ2-3
d_gene: NA
CDR3nt: TGTGCCAGTAAAATATTTGGGGAGAACACAGATACGCAGTATTTT
CDR3aa: CASKIFGENTDTQYF

v_gene: TRBV7-2
abundance: NA
j_gene: TRBJ1-5
d_gene: TRBD1
CDR3nt: TGTGCCAGCAGCCAGGACAGGGGACAGCCCCAGCATTTT
CDR3aa: CASSQDRGQPQHF

v_gene: TRBV12-5
abundance: NA
j_gene: TRBJ2-5
d_gene: NA
CDR3nt: TGTGCTAGTTTATTCTCGGGGACCCAGTACTTC
CDR3aa: CASLFSGTQYF

v_gene: TRBV4-3
abundance: NA
j_gene: TRBJ1-1
d_gene: NA
CDR3nt: TGCGCCAGCAGTCGCCGAGCGGGAGGTGACACTGAAGCTTTCTTT
CDR3aa: CASSRRAGGDTEAFF

v_gene: TRBV2
abundance: NA
j_gene: TRBJ2-5
d_gene: TRBD1
CDR3nt: TGTGCCACTACGGGACAGGCCCTCCGCCAAGAGACCCAGTACTTC
CDR3aa: CATTGQALRQETQYF